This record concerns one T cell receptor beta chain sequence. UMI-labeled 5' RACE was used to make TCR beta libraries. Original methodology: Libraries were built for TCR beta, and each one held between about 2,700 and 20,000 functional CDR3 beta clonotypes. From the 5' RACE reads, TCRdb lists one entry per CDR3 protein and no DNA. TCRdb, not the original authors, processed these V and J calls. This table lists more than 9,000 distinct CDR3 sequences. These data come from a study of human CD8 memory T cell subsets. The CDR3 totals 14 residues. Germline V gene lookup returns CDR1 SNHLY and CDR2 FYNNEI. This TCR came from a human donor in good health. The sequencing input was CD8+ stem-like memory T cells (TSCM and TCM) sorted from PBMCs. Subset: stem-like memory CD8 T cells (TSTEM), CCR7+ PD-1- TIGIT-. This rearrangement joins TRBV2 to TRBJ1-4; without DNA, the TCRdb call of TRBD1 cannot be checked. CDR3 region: CASGMTGENEKLFF. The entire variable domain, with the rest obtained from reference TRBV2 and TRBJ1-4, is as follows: EPEVTQTPSHQVTQMGQEVILRCVPISNHLYFYWYRQILGQKVEFLVSFYNNEISEKSEIFDDQFSVERPDGSNFTLKIRSTKLEDSAMYFCASGMTGENEKLFFGSGTQLSVL.